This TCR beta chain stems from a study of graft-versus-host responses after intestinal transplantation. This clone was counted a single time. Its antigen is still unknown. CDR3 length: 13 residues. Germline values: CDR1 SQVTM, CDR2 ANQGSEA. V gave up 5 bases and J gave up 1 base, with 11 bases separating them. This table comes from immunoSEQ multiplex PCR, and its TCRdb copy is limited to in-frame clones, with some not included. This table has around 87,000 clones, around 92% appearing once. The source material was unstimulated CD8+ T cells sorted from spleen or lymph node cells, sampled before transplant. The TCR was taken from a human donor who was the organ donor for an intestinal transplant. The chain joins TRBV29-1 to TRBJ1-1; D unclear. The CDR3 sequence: CSVWPEKNTEAFF. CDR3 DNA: TGCAGCGTTTGGCCAGAAAAGAACACTGAAGCTTTCTTT.